What follows are 2 T cell receptor beta chains derived from one specimen sequenced in a study of radiotherapy plus CTLA-4 blockade in lung cancer. Here immunoSEQ multiplex PCR was the method, and the copy in TCRdb shows in-frame clones only, minus some. The sample lists fewer than 70,000 clones, less than 80% occurring once. Sequenced material: peripheral blood, taken from a patient treated with radiotherapy plus ipilimumab. Receptor source: a human donor with non-small cell lung cancer who had a complete response to radiotherapy plus ipilimumab.

The genes are TRBV7-2 and TRBJ2-2; D call uncertain. There are 15 residues in the CDR3. Germline V gene data show CDR1 as SGHTA and CDR2 as FQGNSA. Trimming removed 1 base from V and 4 bases from J, with 10 bases in between. The chain's CDR3 is CASSLGVTVTGELFF. The CDR3 DNA reads as TGTGCCAGCAGCTTAGGGGTCACAGTCACCGGGGAGCTGTTTTTT.

The gene calls are TRBV5-4 and TRBJ1-2; the match to TRBD1 covers 9 bases. The CDR3 runs to 15 residues. The V segment lost 1 base and the J segment 4 bases; nucleotides outside the gene matches: 5. Germline CDR1 and CDR2: SGHNT and YYREEE (reference sequence). CDR3 region: CASSLSGQGSYGYTF. The CDR3 bases are TGTGCCAGCAGCTTGAGTGGACAGGGGAGCTATGGCTACACCTTC.